This T cell receptor beta chain was profiled in a study of identical twins. General observations from the study: Out-of-frame alpha sequences shared by twins showed excess low generation probability. Cord blood beta clonotypes that were abundant carried fewer insertions, and memory repertoires showed no such trend.

Per the germline V gene, CDR1 is ENHRY and CDR2 is SYGVKD. V was trimmed by 6 bases and J by 8 bases, leaving 8 bases between them. This CDR3 is 11 amino acids long. A note on this clonotype: Its matching antigen is unknown.

A universal primer site arose from template switching, and cDNA bore unique molecular identifiers. TCRdb re-derived calls from the 5' RACE reads in MiXCR, one entry per CDR3 protein. The table has about 520,000 distinct CDR3 sequences, around 20% seen once. These data were also filed under a second study, of T cells expressing NK-cell markers. That source adds: It is unclear if expanded NKG2C-expressing clones target HCMV antigens.

V is TRBV10-3 and J is TRBJ2-1, with D unresolved. This clonotype originated in a woman younger than 30 in good health. What was sequenced was CD4+ T cells sorted from blood. The CDR3 reads CAISANDEQFF. CDR3 DNA: TGTGCCATCAGCGCAAATGATGAGCAGTTCTTC.